What follows is one T cell receptor (beta chain) and its context. Patients in Seattle were enrolled during active infection, then followed longitudinally. The sample comes from a study of blood T cell repertoires in COVID-19. Overall study context: Both acute and convalescent COVID-19 samples were obtained from the United States, Italy and Spain.

Using immunoSEQ multiplex PCR, the repertoire was profiled, and TCRdb retains in-frame clones only, with some absent. Of 200,000 to 250,000 clones listed, roughly 86% are singletons. The germline V gene has CDR1 SGHRS and CDR2 YFSETQ. The CDR3 is made up of 15 amino acids. With V trimmed by 4 bases and J by 7 bases, 9 bases remained unmatched. J is TRBJ1-4 and V is TRBV5-1; TRBD1 aligns across 8 bases. Material for sequencing was peripheral blood. The source of this sequence is a woman between 45 and 60 years old with COVID-19, enrolled during active disease. The CDR3 nucleotides read TGCGCCAGCAGCCCTCCCACAGGGGGAGGTGAAAAACTGTTTTTT. Translated, it gives CASSPPTGGGEKLFF.